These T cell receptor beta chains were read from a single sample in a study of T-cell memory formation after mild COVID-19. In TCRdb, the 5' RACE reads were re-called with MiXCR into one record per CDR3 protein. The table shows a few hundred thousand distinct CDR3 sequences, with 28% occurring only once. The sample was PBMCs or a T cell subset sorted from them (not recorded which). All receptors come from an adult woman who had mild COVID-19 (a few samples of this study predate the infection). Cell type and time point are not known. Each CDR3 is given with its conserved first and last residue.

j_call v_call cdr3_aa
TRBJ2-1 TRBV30 CAWTLAPLNNEQFF
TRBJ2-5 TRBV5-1 CASSLGVYGYQETQYF
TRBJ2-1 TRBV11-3 CASSLDPPQRAYNEQFF
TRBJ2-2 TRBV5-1 CASSLQGADRLTGELFF
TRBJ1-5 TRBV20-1 CSARYALSNQPQHF
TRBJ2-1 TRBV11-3 CASSPSGPGEQFF
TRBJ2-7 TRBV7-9 CASSLEFIYEQYF
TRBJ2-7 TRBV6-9 CASSLPGLAGGAYEQYF
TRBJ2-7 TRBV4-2 CASSQGLSSYEQYF
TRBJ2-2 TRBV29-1 CSVGGTGELFF
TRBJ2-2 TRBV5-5 CASSLLTTGPGELFF
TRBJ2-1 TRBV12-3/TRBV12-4 CASSLWTSGSSYNEQFF
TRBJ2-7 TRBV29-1 CSVGPGIHSYEQYF
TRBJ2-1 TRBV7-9 CASSFLGFGGEPNSYNEQFF
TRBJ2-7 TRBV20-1 CSAMRTGLLYEQYF
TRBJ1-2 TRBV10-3 CAITADRTYGGYTF
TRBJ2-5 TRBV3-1 CASSQGETQYF
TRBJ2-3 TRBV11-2 CASSLGPSTSGITDTQYF
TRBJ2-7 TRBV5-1 CASSPRDSGYEQYF
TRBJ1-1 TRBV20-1 CSARPGQGIFENTEAFF
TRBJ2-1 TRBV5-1 CASSFDWNNEQFF
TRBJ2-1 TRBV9 CASSAPPTLAGGPNEQFF
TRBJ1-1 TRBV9 CASSVVPGESGEAFF
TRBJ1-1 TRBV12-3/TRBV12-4 CASRALGGAFF
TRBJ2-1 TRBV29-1 CSVEDRVSYNEQFF
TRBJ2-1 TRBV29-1 CSADTGDLLNEQFF
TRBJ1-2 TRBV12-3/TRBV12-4 CASSSPTGADGYTF
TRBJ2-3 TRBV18 CASSPPVTDTQYF
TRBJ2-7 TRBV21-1 CASSNLGRSTYEQYF